This passage covers 29 T cell receptor beta chains from one sample sequenced in a study of neoadjuvant anti-PD-1 for oral cavity cancer. Documented time point: after neoadjuvant nivolumab, at surgical resection. Measured with immunoSEQ multiplex PCR; TCRdb has only the in-frame clones, and not every one. The sample includes tens of thousands of clones, around 84% of them seen just once. The specimen was PBMCs, collected after nivolumab (anti-PD-1) treatment. The receptors originated from a person aged 35-79 years with oral cavity squamous cell carcinoma.

This clone was detected ten times or more. This chain connects TRBV4-1 to TRBJ2-7, with 7 bases identical to TRBD1. The CDR3 covers 13 residues. V dropped 4 bases and J dropped 2; count of bases not matched to a gene: 2. Germline assignment: CDR1 MGHRA and CDR2 YSYEKL. CDR3 residues: CASSPGQPYEQYF. The CDR3 DNA reads as TGCGCCAGCAGCCCGGGACAGCCCTACGAGCAGTACTTC.

The chain recombines TRBV7-6 with TRBJ2-2; 7 bases align to TRBD2. Germline assignment: CDR1 SGHVS and CDR2 FNYEAQ. The V and J ends lost 5 bases and 6 bases, in that order; junction bases with no gene match: 9. This CDR3 is 15 amino acids long. DNA for the CDR3: TGTGCCAGCAGCCCCCAACCGGGGGGAGCCGGGGAGCTGTTTTTT. Encoded protein: CASSPQPGGAGELFF.

The chain couples TRBV11-2 to TRBJ2-5, with TRBD2 identical over 9 bases. This CDR3 comprises 17 residues. With V trimmed by 1 base and J by 4 bases, 10 bases remained unmatched. Germline V CDR1 and CDR2: SGHAT, FQNNGV. CDR3 in DNA: TGTGCCAGCAGCTTAGGTAGTAGCGGGAGTGGTGGAGAGACCCAGTACTTC. Translated, it gives CASSLGSSGSGGETQYF.

This chain joins TRBV10-3 and TRBJ1-1; 7 nucleotides align to TRBD1. CDR1 ENHRY and CDR2 SYGVKD come from the germline V gene. Losses at the gene ends were 4 bases for V and 1 base for J; bases not matched to a gene: 0. The CDR3 contains 13 residues. CDR3 protein: CAISGQGNTEAFF. The CDR3 DNA sequence: TGTGCCATCAGTGGACAGGGGAACACTGAAGCTTTCTTT.

The chain combines TRBV6-5 with TRBJ1-3, with a possible D match to TRBD1 (6 bases). V shed 6 bases and J shed 0 bases, with 12 bases lying between them. The CDR3 is 15 amino acids. CDR1 and CDR2 from the germline V gene are MNHEY and SVGAGI. Here the CDR3 DNA reads TGTGCCAGCAGGGGACACGGGGACTCTGGAAACACCATATATTTT. Its protein is CASRGHGDSGNTIYF.

The chain employs TRBV5-6 and TRBJ2-7; 7 bases are a match to TRBD2. The V gene's germline CDR1 is SGHDT and CDR2 YYEEEE. The CDR3 consists of 17 residues. J lost 1 base, V lost 2 bases, and 12 bases had no gene match. CDR3: CASSFLATGLSSYEQYF. The DNA for the CDR3 is TGTGCCAGCAGCTTTCTTGCAACGGGACTATCTTCCTACGAGCAGTACTTC. The full variable domain, its missing parts supplied by reference TRBV5-6 and TRBJ2-7, is DAGVTQSPTHLIKTRGQQVTLRCSPKSGHDTVSWYQQALGQGPQFIFQYYEEEERQRGNFPDRFSGHQFPNYSSELNVNALLLGDSALYLCASSFLATGLSSYEQYFGPGTRLTVT.

This clone was seen only once. The rearrangement links TRBV28 to TRBJ2-7; D could derive from TRBD1 or TRBD2 (5 bases each). Germline-derived CDR1 and CDR2 are MDHEN and SYDVKM. Trimming shortened V by 6 bases and J by 5 bases, and 20 bases separated the two germline ends. The length of the CDR3 is 15 residues. CDR3 region: CASRQPGRSNDEQYF. CDR3 DNA sequence: TGTGCCAGCAGGCAACCGGGACGTAGCAACGACGAGCAGTACTTC.

This rearrangement joins TRBV30 to TRBJ1-3; no clear D. The length of the CDR3 is 13 residues. V was shortened by 0 bases and J by 0 bases, with 3 bases between the two germline ends. Germline V CDR1 and CDR2: GTSNPN, SVGIG (reference sequence). The CDR3 reads CAWSVLSGNTIYF. CDR3 bases: TGTGCCTGGAGTGTACTCTCTGGAAACACCATATATTTT.

The chain carries TRBV7-9 and TRBJ2-5, with TRBD2 identical over 7 bases. V trimming: 2 bases; J trimming: 2 bases; junction bases outside the gene matches: 11. Germline V gene lookup returns CDR1 SEHNR and CDR2 FQNEAQ (reference sequence). This CDR3 region has 17 residues. The CDR3 loop reads CASSLWGGSSAQETQYF. CDR3 coding DNA: TGTGCCAGCAGCTTATGGGGGGGAAGCTCGGCGCAAGAGACCCAGTACTTC. The full variable domain, rest sourced from reference TRBV7-9 and TRBJ2-5, is DTGVSQNPRHKITKRGQNVTFRCDPISEHNRLYWYRQTLGQGPEFLTYFQNEAQLEKSRLLSDRFSAERPKGSFSTLEIQRTEQGDSAMYLCASSLWGGSSAQETQYFGPGTRLLVL.

The J gene is TRBJ2-1, the V gene TRBV28; no reliable D call. The CDR3 extends over 14 amino acids. Germline CDR1 reads MDHEN; CDR2 reads SYDVKM. Trimming left V 5 bases short and J 3 bases short, with 11 bases between. As DNA, the CDR3 is TGTGCCAGCAGTCTCCTAATGAACTACAATGAGCAGTTCTTC. Amino acid sequence: CASSLLMNYNEQFF.

The rearrangement joins TRBV4-1 to TRBJ1-2; D is unresolved. Trimming removed 2 bases at V and 8 bases at J, with 12 bases between. The CDR3 has 13 amino acids. Germline lookup yields CDR1 MGHRA and CDR2 YSYEKL. The chain's CDR3 is CASSQIDKYGYTF. The CDR3 coding sequence is TGCGCCAGCAGCCAAATAGACAAATACGGCTACACCTTC.

The chain combines TRBV27 with TRBJ2-7; TRBD1 matches at 11 bases. With V trimmed by 6 bases and J by 3 bases, 7 bases remained unmatched. This CDR3 comprises 15 residues. Germline CDR1 and CDR2: MNHEY and SMNVEV (reference sequence). As DNA, the CDR3 is TGTGCCAGCAGGTTGGGACAGGGGGTATACTACGAGCAGTACTTC. Residues: CASRLGQGVYYEQYF.

The V gene is TRBV7-9, the J gene TRBJ1-1; D remains unclear. The CDR3 totals 13 residues. CDR1 and CDR2 (germline): SEHNR, FQNEAQ (reference sequence). V was pared by 3 bases and J by 11 bases, with 16 bases between. CDR3 amino acids: CASSLGTATGAFF. The CDR3 coding sequence is TGTGCCAGCAGCTTGGGTACAGCGACCGGGGCTTTCTTT.

The J gene is TRBJ1-4, the V gene TRBV29-1; D is ambiguous. The CDR3 sequence is 12 residues long. V was shortened by 3 bases and J by 7 bases, with 9 bases between the two germline ends. Germline V lookup: CDR1 SQVTM, CDR2 ANQGSEA. The CDR3 here is CSVEFAGEKLFF. As DNA, the CDR3 is TGCAGCGTTGAGTTCGCGGGTGAAAAACTGTTTTTT.

This clone was seen a few times. The gene calls are TRBV19 and TRBJ1-1; the match to TRBD1 covers 8 bases. The CDR3 is 15 amino acids. V was pared by 6 bases and J by 1 base, with 7 bases of the junction left unmatched. Per germline, CDR1 LNHDA and CDR2 SQIVND (reference sequence). CDR3 nucleotides: TGTGCCAGTAGACGGCAGGGGGCCTCGAACACTGAAGCTTTCTTT. Its protein is CASRRQGASNTEAFF.

This rearrangement joins TRBV28 to TRBJ2-2; possible D gene TRBD1, 6 bases. V lost 3 bases, J lost 10 bases, and 18 bases lay in between. The CDR3 covers 15 residues. Per germline, CDR1 MDHEN and CDR2 SYDVKM. Written as DNA, the CDR3 is TGTGCCAGCAGTTTGTCCTGGACAGATAACCAGGAGCTGTTTTTT. Translation gives CASSLSWTDNQELFF.

The V call is TRBV4-2, the J call TRBJ2-1; tentative D call: TRBD1 (5 bases). Trimming removed 0 bases from V and 5 bases from J, with 11 bases in between. Germline CDR1 LGHNA, CDR2 YNFKEQ. The CDR3 sequence is 15 residues long. The CDR3 sequence is CASSQDPAGNNEQFF. The CDR3 DNA is TGTGCCAGCAGCCAAGATCCGGCAGGGAACAATGAGCAGTTCTTC.

This rearrangement joins TRBV5-8 to TRBJ1-1; 7 nucleotides agree with TRBD1. The CDR3 length is 14 residues. J gave up 4 bases and V 3 bases, and 6 bases lay outside the gene matches. The germline V gene has CDR1 SGHTS and CDR2 YDEGEE. The DNA for the CDR3 is TGTGCCAGCAGCTACAGGGGTTGGGGCACTGAAGCTTTCTTT. Encoded protein: CASSYRGWGTEAFF.

The CDR3 region is CASSDPGGSENTIYF. Here the CDR3 DNA reads TGCGCCAGCAGTGATCCAGGGGGCTCAGAAAACACCATATATTTT. The chain recombines TRBV10-1 with TRBJ1-3, with TRBD1 matching 8 bases. Germline trimming cut 3 bases from V and 6 bases from J; bases unmatched to any gene: 7. The CDR3 runs 15 residues. The germline CDR1 and CDR2 sequences are WNHNN and SYGVQD (reference sequence).

The V call is TRBV28, the J call TRBJ2-6; D may be TRBD2 (6 bases). Trimming removed 7 bases from V and 0 bases from J, with 16 bases in between. The CDR3 covers 17 residues. Germline CDR1 is MDHEN and CDR2 is SYDVKM. CDR3 coding DNA: TGTGCCAGCACCCCGCCGGCGGGATCCTCTGGGGCCAACGTCCTGACTTTC. Protein: CASTPPAGSSGANVLTF.

The chain has TRBV10-2 and TRBJ2-3, with D perhaps TRBD1 (5 bases). This CDR3 spans 15 amino acids. Germline V CDR1 and CDR2: WSHSY, SAAADI. V lost 2 bases to trimming and J lost 2 bases, with 11 bases between them. The CDR3 spells CASSELQGSTDTQYF. CDR3 bases: TGCGCCAGCAGTGAGCTGCAGGGATCCACAGATACGCAGTATTTT.

V and J are TRBV6-5 and TRBJ1-1, with D unclear. The V gene's germline CDR1 is MNHEY and CDR2 SVGAGI. V was cut by 6 bases and J by 1 base, with 15 bases left in between. The CDR3 is 15 amino acids. The CDR3 DNA follows: TGTGCCAGCAGACGTACCGGGTTCTCGAACACTGAAGCTTTCTTT. This gives the protein CASRRTGFSNTEAFF.

The sample holds one count of this clone. The chain employs TRBV30 and TRBJ1-4; the match to TRBD1 covers 8 bases. The CDR3 totals 13 residues. V trimming: 2 bases; J trimming: 8 bases; junction bases outside the gene matches: 4. CDR1 and CDR2 from the germline V gene are GTSNPN and SVGIG (reference sequence). CDR3 residues: CAWSSQGAEKLFF. CDR3 sequence (DNA): TGTGCCTGGAGTTCCCAGGGGGCCGAAAAACTGTTTTTT.

This clone was seen a few times. The chain carries TRBV15 and TRBJ1-2; D gene ambiguous. Trimming left V 6 bases short and J 5 bases short, with 25 bases between. This CDR3 comprises 17 residues. Germline values: CDR1 LNHNV, CDR2 YYDKDF (reference sequence). The CDR3 loop is CATRGDYAPGRRYGYTF. The CDR3 DNA is TGTGCCACCAGAGGAGACTACGCCCCGGGCCGACGGTATGGCTACACCTTC.

The V and J genes are TRBV28 and TRBJ2-1; no firm D call. Germline V CDR1 and CDR2: MDHEN, SYDVKM. Trimming took off 2 bases at V and 10 bases at J, with 18 bases between the two ends. The CDR3 totals 15 residues. CDR3 protein: CASSLGGHSQKEQFF. The CDR3, as DNA: TGTGCCAGCAGTTTAGGCGGCCACTCCCAGAAGGAGCAGTTCTTC.

The chain has TRBV5-6 and TRBJ2-5; TRBD2 might be the D (7 bases). Germline values: CDR1 SGHDT, CDR2 YYEEEE. This CDR3 region has 15 residues. V was trimmed by 0 bases and J by 12 bases, leaving 21 bases between them. The DNA of the CDR3 is TGTGCCAGCAGCTTGGGAGGGGGGGCCCTCCCTTCGGAGTACTTC. Its protein is CASSLGGGALPSEYF.

CDR3 DNA: TGTGCCAGCAGCTTAGGCCAGGCCAGGGAGCAGTTCTTC. Its translation: CASSLGQAREQFF. The rearrangement uses TRBV7-6 and TRBJ2-1; no firm D call. Germline CDR1 and CDR2: SGHVS and FNYEAQ. The CDR3 length is 13 residues. V was pared by 1 base and J by 10 bases, with 11 bases between. Full variable domain (rest looked up from reference TRBV7-6 and TRBJ2-1): GAGVSQSPRYKVTKRGQDVALRCDPISGHVSLYWYRQALGQGPEFLTYFNYEAQQDKSGLPNDRFSAERPEGSISTLTIQRTEQRDSAMYRCASSLGQAREQFFGPGTRLTVL.

The V call is TRBV11-2, the J call TRBJ1-5; D may be TRBD1 (5 bases). The CDR3 length is 13 residues. Per the germline V gene, CDR1 is SGHAT and CDR2 is FQNNGV. V was pared by 0 bases and J by 9 bases, with 9 bases between. CDR3 loop: CASSLDRGAPQHF. CDR3 bases: TGTGCCAGCAGCTTAGATCGGGGCGCGCCCCAGCATTTT.

This chain joins TRBV29-1 and TRBJ2-3; TRBD1 matches at 9 bases. The junction had 16 bases not matched to a gene; V was cut back by 2 bases and J by 4 bases. Germline assignment: CDR1 SQVTM and CDR2 ANQGSEA. CDR3 length equals 18 residues. Written as DNA, the CDR3 is TGCAGCGTTGAAAAGGGGCCCCCCGGGGACAGGGTTCCAGATACGCAGTATTTT. Amino acid sequence: CSVEKGPPGDRVPDTQYF.